What follows is one T cell receptor (beta chain) and its context. Antigen unknown. This likely reflects a read error, since a far larger clone is one base away. The sample contains more than one DNA sequence encoding this CDR3. TCRdb's copy holds only in-frame clones and misses some; the assay was immunoSEQ multiplex PCR. Here the sample spans around 100,000 clones, about nine tenths being singletons. Germline assignment: CDR1 SGHRS and CDR2 YFSETQ. J lost 6 bases, V lost 0 bases, and 8 bases had no gene match. This CDR3 comprises 16 residues. These data are taken from a study of identifying expanded T cells in peripheral blood. Regarding the study as a whole: Clone count variance between two-week samples rose with total template count.

The clonotype originates from a person aged 18-70 years in good health. This sequence joins TRBV5-1 and TRBJ1-2; TRBD1 matches at 10 bases. Sequencing used blood. Here the CDR3 reads CASSLEDRDRGHGYTF. Written as DNA, the CDR3 is TGCGCCAGCAGCTTGGAAGATCGGGACAGGGGTCATGGCTACACCTTC. Drawing the rest from reference TRBV5-1 and TRBJ1-2, the complete variable domain is KAGVTQTPRYLIKTRGQQVTLSCSPISGHRSVSWYQQTPGQGLQFLFEYFSETQRNKGNFPGRFSGRQFSNSRSEMNVSTLELGDSALYLCASSLEDRDRGHGYTFGSGTRLTVV.